The sequence of this T cell receptor beta chain was determined in a study of T cell responses to AZD1222 COVID-19 vaccine. As to this clone: The antigen remains unidentified.

Trimming took 1 base from V and 0 from J, leaving 9 bases between them. The CDR3 runs to 15 residues. Germline lookup yields CDR1 SGHAT and CDR2 FQNNGV. Overall study findings and caveats: Increased Spike-specific TCR breadth and depth were observed after two AZD1222 doses. It should be noted that donors were predominantly white British and more often female, and clonal diversity was possibly underestimated. Repertoires were sampled only after the peak T cell response. In the spike-specific TCR repertoire, nearly half reportedly target unmutated variant regions.

Measured with immunoSEQ multiplex PCR; TCRdb has only the in-frame clones, and not every one. The table includes around 130,000 clones, roughly 92% detected once. Sequences were derived from peripheral blood, sampled on day 0 of AZD1222 vaccination. The source of this sequence is an adult in good health. V gene TRBV11-2 combines with J gene TRBJ1-1; no definite D call. CDR3 DNA: TGTGCCAGCAGCTTAGCAGGAGGAATGAACACTGAAGCTTTCTTT. It translates to CASSLAGGMNTEAFF.